The clone carrying this T cell receptor beta chain was recorded many times. Its antigen is unknown. This specimen belongs to a study of human T cells and chemical hapten exposure. Findings and limits, study-wide: There was no change with DPC sensitization in TCRs above 1 in 1000 frequency.

Between the trimmed V and J ends, which lost 8 bases and 6 bases, there was a span of 21 bases. CDR3 size: 15 residues. CDR1 and CDR2 (germline): SEHNR, FQNEAQ (reference sequence). Documented time point: patch test 2, 6 weeks after DPC sensitization. Treatment described: therapeutic diphenylcyclopropenone sensitization with weekly scalp DPC. TCRdb itself ran the RACE reads through MiXCR, one entry per CDR3 protein. The sample yields under 450,000 distinct CDR3 sequences, about 6% seen once. This TCR was recovered from a woman between 18 and 30 years old with alopecia areata. Some clones in this sample may be carry-over from other donors' samples. This rearrangement joins TRBV7-9 to TRBJ2-3; D remains ambiguous. The sample in question was whole blood, obtained in connection with sensitization to the hapten diphenylcyclopropenone (DPC). The CDR3, as DNA: TGTGCCAGCTCCTATGGACGGAGTTCAGAGGATACGCAGTATTTT. Translation: CASSYGRSSEDTQYF.